Sequencing of this TCR beta chain was carried out in a study of CXCR3-negative and CXCR3-positive naive CD8 T cells. Study-wide points: The TRB CDR3s that CXCR3-positive naive cells carried were more hydrophobic than those of CXCR3-negative naive cells.

CDR3 size: 15 residues. Concerning this clonotype: The antigen is undetermined.

Via 5' RACE with UMI labels, TRB cDNA libraries were prepared. TCRdb reprocessed the 5' RACE reads, with one entry per CDR3 protein and no DNA. This table holds around 140,000 distinct CDR3 sequences. This TCR was sampled from a human donor in good health. Some clones in this sample may be carry-over from other donors' samples. The gene calls are TRBV12-3 or TRBV12-4 and TRBJ1-1; TCRdb returns TRBD1, unconfirmable since there is no DNA. Sequenced sample: naive CXCR3+ CD8+ T cells from blood. Subset here: CD45RO-CCR7+CD27+CD95- naive CD8+ T cells expressing CXCR3 (TNR3+). This CDR3 reads CASSANMGQNTEAFF.